Listed here is a single T cell receptor beta chain. No antigen is known for it. The entry originates in a study of cytomegalovirus exposure and HLA in healthy donors. Whole-study findings and limits: Whilst most TCR sequences proved rare, a subset of public TCRs occurred across many donors.

The PCR used 60 Vbeta and 13 Jbeta primers. Assay: immunoSEQ multiplex PCR; the TCRdb copy retains only in-frame clones and omits some. The sample lists about 180,000 clones; over 75% were seen once. Trimming at V came to 2 bases and at J to 2 bases, leaving 9 bases not matched to a gene. In germline, CDR1 is SGHRS, CDR2 YFSETQ. The CDR3 sequence is 18 residues long. The TCR sequence derives from a woman younger than 45 in good health and CMV-seronegative. This chain joins TRBV5-1 and TRBJ2-3; 12 positions agree with TRBD1. Sequenced: PBMCs. The CDR3 sequence is CASSFGTGGLRITDTQYF. CDR3 coding DNA: TGCGCCAGCAGCTTTGGGACAGGGGGCCTTCGCATCACAGATACGCAGTATTTT. Filled out from reference TRBV5-1 and TRBJ2-3, the complete variable domain reads KAGVTQTPRYLIKTRGQQVTLSCSPISGHRSVSWYQQTPGQGLQFLFEYFSETQRNKGNFPGRFSGRQFSNSRSEMNVSTLELGDSALYLCASSFGTGGLRITDTQYFGPGTRLTVL.